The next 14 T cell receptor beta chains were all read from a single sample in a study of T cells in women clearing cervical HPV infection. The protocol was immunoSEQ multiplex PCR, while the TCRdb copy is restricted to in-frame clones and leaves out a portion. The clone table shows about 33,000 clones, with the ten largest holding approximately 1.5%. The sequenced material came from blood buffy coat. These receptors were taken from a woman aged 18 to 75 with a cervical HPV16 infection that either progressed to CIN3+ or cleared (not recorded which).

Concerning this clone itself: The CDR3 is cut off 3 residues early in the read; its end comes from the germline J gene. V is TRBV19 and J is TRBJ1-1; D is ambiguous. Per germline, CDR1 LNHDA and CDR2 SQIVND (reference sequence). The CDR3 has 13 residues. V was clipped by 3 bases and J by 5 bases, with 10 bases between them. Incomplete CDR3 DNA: TGTGCCAGTAGTATTCCGGGTGGGACTGAA. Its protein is CASSIPGGTE. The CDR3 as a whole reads CASSIPGGTEAFF.

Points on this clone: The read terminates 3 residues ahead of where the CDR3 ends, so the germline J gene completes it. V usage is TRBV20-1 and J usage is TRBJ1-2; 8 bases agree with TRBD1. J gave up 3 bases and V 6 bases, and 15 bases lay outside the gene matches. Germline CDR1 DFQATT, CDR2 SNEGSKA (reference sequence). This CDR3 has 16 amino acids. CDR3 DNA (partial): TGCAGTGCCCCGGGACAGGCTATATTGAGGGACTATGGC. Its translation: CSAPGQAILRDYG. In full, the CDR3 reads CSAPGQAILRDYGYTF.

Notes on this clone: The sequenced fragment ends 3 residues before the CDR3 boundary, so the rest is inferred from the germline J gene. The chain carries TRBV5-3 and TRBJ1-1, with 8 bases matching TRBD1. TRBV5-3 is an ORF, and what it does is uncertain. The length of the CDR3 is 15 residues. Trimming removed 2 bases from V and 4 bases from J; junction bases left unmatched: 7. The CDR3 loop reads CARSFKQQGVTEAFF. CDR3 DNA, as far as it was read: TGTGCCAGAAGCTTCAAACAACAGGGGGTCACTGAA.

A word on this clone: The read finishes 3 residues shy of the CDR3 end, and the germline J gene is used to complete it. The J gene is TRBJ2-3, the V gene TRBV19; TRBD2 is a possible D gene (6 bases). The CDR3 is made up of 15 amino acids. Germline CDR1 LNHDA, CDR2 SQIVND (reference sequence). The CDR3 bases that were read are TGTGCCAGTAGTATTTCTGCTGGGGGGAGCCAGCCG. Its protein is CASSISAGGSQP. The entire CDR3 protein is CASSISAGGSQPQYF.

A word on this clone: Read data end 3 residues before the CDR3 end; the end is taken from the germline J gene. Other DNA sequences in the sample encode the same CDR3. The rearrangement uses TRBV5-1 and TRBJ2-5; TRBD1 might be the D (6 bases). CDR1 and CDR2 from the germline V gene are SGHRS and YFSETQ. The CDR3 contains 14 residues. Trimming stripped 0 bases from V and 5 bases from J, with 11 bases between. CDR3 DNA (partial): TGCGCCAGCAGCTTGGGTCAGGGGAGCGAGACC. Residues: CASSLGQGSET. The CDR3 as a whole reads CASSLGQGSETQYF.

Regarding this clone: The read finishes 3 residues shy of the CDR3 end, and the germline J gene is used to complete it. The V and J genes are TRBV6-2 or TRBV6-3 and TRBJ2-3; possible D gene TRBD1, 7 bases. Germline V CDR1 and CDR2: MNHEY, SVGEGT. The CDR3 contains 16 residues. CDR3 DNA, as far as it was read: TGTGCCAGCAGTTTGGGATACGGAGGGGGCCAGGAGACG. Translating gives CASSLGYGGGQET. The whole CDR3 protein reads CASSLGYGGGQETQYF.

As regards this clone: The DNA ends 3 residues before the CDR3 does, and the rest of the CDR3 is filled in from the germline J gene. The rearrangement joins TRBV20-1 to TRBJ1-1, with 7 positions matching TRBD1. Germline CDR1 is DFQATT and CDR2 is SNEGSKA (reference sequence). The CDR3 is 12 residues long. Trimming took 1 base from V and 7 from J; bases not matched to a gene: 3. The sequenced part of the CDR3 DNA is TGCAGTGCTAGAGGGGACAGACTTGAA. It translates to CSARGDRLE. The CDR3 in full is CSARGDRLEAFF.

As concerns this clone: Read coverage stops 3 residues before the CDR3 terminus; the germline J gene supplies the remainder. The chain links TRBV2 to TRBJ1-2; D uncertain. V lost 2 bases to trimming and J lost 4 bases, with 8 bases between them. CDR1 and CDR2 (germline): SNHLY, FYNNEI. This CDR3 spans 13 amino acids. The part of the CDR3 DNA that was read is TGTGCCAGCAGTGAAAGGGCAGGCTATGGC. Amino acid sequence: CASSERAGYG. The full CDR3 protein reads CASSERAGYGYTF.

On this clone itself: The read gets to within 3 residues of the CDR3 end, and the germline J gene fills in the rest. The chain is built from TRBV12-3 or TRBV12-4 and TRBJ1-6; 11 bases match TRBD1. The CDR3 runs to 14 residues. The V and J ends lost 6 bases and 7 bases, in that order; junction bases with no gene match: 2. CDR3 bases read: TGTGCCAGCAGACGGACAGGGGGCAATTCACCC. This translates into CASRRTGGNSP. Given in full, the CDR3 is CASRRTGGNSPLHF.

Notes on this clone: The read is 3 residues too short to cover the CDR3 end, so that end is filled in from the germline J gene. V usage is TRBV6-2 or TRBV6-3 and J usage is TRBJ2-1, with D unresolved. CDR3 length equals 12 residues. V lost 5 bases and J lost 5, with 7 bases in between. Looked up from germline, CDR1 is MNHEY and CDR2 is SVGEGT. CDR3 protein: CASSKLNNEQFF. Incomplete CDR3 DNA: TGTGCCAGCAGTAAACTTAACAATGAG.

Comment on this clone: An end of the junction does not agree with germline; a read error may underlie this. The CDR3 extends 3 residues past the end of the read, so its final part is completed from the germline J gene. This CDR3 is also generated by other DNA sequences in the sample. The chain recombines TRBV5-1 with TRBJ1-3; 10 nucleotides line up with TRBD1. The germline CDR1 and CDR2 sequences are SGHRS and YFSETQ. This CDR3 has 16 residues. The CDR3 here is CASRLSGTGVGNTIYF. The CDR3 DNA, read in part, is TGCGCCAGCAGATTGTCTGGGACAGGGGTCGGAAACACT.

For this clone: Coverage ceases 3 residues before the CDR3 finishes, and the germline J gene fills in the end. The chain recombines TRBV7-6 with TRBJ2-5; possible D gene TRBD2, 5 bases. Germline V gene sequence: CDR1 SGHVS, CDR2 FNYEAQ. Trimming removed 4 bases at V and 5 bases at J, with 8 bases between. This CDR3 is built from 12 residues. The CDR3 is CASSSRGETQYF. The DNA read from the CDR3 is TGTGCCAGCAGCTCACGAGGGGAGACC.

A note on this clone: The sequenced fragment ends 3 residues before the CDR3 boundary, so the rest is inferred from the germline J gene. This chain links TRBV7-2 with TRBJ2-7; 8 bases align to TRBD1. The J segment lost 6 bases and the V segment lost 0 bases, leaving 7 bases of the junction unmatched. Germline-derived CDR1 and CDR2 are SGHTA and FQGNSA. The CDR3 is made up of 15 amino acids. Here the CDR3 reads CASSLALTGDREQYF. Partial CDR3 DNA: TGTGCCAGCAGCTTAGCGCTGACAGGGGATCGCGAG.

CDR3 region: CASSLTGDQPQHF. CDR3 DNA (partial): TGTGCCAGCAGCTTGACAGGGGATCAGCCC. The rearrangement uses TRBV7-9 and TRBJ1-5; 8 bases are a match to TRBD1. The CDR3 extends 3 residues past the end of the read, so its final part is completed from the germline J gene. This CDR3 has 13 residues. CDR1 and CDR2 (germline): SEHNR, FQNEAQ (reference sequence). V gave up 3 bases and J gave up 5 bases; unmatched junction bases: 0.